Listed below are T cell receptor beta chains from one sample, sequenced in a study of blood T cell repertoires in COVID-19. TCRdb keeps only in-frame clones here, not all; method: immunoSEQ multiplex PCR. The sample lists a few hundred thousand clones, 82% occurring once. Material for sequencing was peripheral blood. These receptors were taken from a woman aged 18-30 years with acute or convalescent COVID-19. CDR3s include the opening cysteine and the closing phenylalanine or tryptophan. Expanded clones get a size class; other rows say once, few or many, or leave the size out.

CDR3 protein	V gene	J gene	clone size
CASSLTQGAHEQYF	TRBV5-1	TRBJ2-7	.
CASSALGLAGEWGTDTQYF	TRBV10-2	TRBJ2-3	few
CASSQKGGSRTEAFF	TRBV4-1	TRBJ1-1	few
CASSSTVYNSPLHF	TRBV3-1/TRBV3-2	TRBJ1-6	.
CASSLEAPGVSPLHF	TRBV7-8	TRBJ1-6	.
CASSEALLGLSVGSGNTIYF	TRBV6-1	TRBJ1-3	.
CASSHHRGNTEAFF	TRBV4-2	TRBJ1-1	.
CASSQARGSNSPLHF	TRBV4-2	TRBJ1-6	once
CASSHGGPGQGSYGYTF	TRBV6-6	TRBJ1-2	.
CASSVSLSGADTQYF	TRBV9	TRBJ2-3	.
CASSYYAQGNSPLHF	TRBV6-7	TRBJ1-6	few
CASSDGLAANEQFF	TRBV7-9	TRBJ2-1	.
CASSEGSGDYGYTF	TRBV11-2	TRBJ1-2	.
CASSGPNTGELFF	TRBV12-3/TRBV12-4	TRBJ2-2	.
CASSERENEQFF	TRBV25-1	TRBJ2-1	.
CASSPGANYGYTF	TRBV12-3/TRBV12-4	TRBJ1-2	.
CASSSWGQGSSYEQYF	TRBV19	TRBJ2-7	.
CASSVFSGRGQETQYF	TRBV9	TRBJ2-5	.
CASSQEFRDIDTDTQYF	TRBV14	TRBJ2-3	.
CASSPGGVGVNAQYF	TRBV7-2	TRBJ2-5	.
CASSEVPGQGAPRTEAFF	TRBV5-1	TRBJ1-1	.
CASSLAAGEYGYTF	TRBV7-9	TRBJ1-2	.
CASSEGAGELFF	TRBV10-1	TRBJ2-2	once